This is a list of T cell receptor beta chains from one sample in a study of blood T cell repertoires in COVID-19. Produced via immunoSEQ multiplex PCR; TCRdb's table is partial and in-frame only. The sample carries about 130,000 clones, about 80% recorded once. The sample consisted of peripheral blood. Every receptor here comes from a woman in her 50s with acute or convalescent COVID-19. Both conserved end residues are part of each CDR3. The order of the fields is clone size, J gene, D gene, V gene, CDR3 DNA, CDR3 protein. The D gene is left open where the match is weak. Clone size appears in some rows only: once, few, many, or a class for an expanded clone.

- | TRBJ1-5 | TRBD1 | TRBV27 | TGTGCCAGCAGTCTGGGGACAGGCGGCCAGCCCCAGCATTTT | CASSLGTGGQPQHF
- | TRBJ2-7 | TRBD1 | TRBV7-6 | TGTGCCAGCAGCTTAGCTTCGCAGGGGGTTTACGAGCAGTACTTC | CASSLASQGVYEQYF
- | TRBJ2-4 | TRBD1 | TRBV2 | TGTGCCAGTACTCCCCCAGGGGGATACATTCAGTACTTC | CASTPPGGYIQYF
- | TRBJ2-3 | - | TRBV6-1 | TGTGCCAGCAGTGAAGGTGTCAGGGCCACAGATACGCAGTATTTT | CASSEGVRATDTQYF
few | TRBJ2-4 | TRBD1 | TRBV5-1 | TGCGCCAGCAGCTCCCGGGACAGACTAGCCAAAAACATTCAGTACTTC | CASSSRDRLAKNIQYF
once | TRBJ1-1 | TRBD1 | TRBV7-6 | TGTGCCAGCAGCTTCCTGGACAGGGCAAACACTGAAGCTTTCTTT | CASSFLDRANTEAFF
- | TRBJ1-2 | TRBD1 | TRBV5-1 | TGCGCCAGCAGCCAAACAGGGGCCGGATCTAACTATGGCTACACCTTC | CASSQTGAGSNYGYTF
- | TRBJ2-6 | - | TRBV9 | TGTGCCAGCAGCGTTGCGCCTTCTGGGGCCAACGTCCTGACTTTC | CASSVAPSGANVLTF
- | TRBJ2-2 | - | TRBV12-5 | TGTGCTAGTGGTTCGTTGGACACTATGAACACCGGGGAGCTGTTTTTT | CASGSLDTMNTGELFF
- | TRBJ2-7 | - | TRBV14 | TGTGCCAGCAGCCAAGTCACAGGCGCGACCTACGAGCAGTACTTC | CASSQVTGATYEQYF
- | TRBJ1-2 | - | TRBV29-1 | TGCAGCGCCCGGGACACAGTCATTTATGGCTACACCTTC | CSARDTVIYGYTF
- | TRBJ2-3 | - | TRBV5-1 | TGCGCCAGCAGCTTGGAAGCGGACCTTACAGATACGCAGTATTTT | CASSLEADLTDTQYF
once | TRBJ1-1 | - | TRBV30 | TGTGCCTGGAGTGTTGGGGGCAAGGTCACTGAAGCTTTCTTT | CAWSVGGKVTEAFF
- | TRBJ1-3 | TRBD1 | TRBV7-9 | TGTGCCAGCAGCTTAGGACAGGGGATTGGAAACACCATATATTTT | CASSLGQGIGNTIYF
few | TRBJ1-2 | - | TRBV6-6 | TGTGCCAGCAGCCCCCGCGGGGGGGCGGACTATGGCTACACCTTC | CASSPRGGADYGYTF
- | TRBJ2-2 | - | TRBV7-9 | TGTGCCAGCAGCCCGTACAGGGATATCACCGGGGAGCTGTTTTTT | CASSPYRDITGELFF
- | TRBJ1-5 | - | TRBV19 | TGTGCCAGTAGTATAGATCAGGTCGTAAATCAGCCCCAGCATTTT | CASSIDQVVNQPQHF
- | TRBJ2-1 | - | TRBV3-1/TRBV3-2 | TGTGCCAGCAGCCAAGAGGAGGTGTATGATCACAATGAGCAGTTCTTC | CASSQEEVYDHNEQFF
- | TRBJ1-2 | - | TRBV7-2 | TGTGCCAGCAGCTTAAGCCCAAGAGTTTATGGCTACACCTTC | CASSLSPRVYGYTF
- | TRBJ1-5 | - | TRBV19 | TGTGCCAGTAGTATAAAGGCGGGTGATCAGCCCCAGCATTTT | CASSIKAGDQPQHF
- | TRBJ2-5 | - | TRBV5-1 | TGCGCCAGCAGCTTGACAGGGTTTGGGGAGACCCAGTACTTC | CASSLTGFGETQYF
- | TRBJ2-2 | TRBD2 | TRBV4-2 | TGTGCCAGCAGCCAAGAAGTTCTAGCGGGGGGGCCCGGGGAGCTGTTTTTT | CASSQEVLAGGPGELFF
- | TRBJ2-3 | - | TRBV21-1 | TGTGCCAGCAGCAAAGAGGGCTCAGGGCGGGGGGAAACAGATACGCAGTATTTT | CASSKEGSGRGETDTQYF
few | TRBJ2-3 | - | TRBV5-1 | TGCGCCAGCAGCTTGGCGGAGAGAAGCACAGATACGCAGTATTTT | CASSLAERSTDTQYF
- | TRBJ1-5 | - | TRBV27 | TGTGCCAGCAGTTCGGAGGACAGCAATCAGCCCCAGCATTTT | CASSSEDSNQPQHF
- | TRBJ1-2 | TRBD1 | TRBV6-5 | TGTGCCAGCAGTTTACAGGGGGTTGGTGGCTACACCTTC | CASSLQGVGGYTF
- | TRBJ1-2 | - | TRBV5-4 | TGTGCCAGCAGCTTGAGGGTCGCGCAGGGTTCGGGCTATGGCTACACCTTC | CASSLRVAQGSGYGYTF
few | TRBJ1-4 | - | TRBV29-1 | TGCAGCGTTGGTGGCAGTTATGAAAAACTGTTTTTT | CSVGGSYEKLFF
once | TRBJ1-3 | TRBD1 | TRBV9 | TGTGCCAGCAGCGTAGCCCCGACAGGGACTGGAAACACCATATATTTT | CASSVAPTGTGNTIYF
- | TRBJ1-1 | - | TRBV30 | TGTGCCGGGGCAACTCGGCCGGACACTGAAGCTTTCTTT | CAGATRPDTEAFF
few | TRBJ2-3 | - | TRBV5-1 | TGCGCCAGCAGCTCTACAGATACGCAGTATTTT | CASSSTDTQYF